This T cell receptor beta chain stems from a study of vaccination effects on CD4 cells after COVID-19. Study in general: Sampling of two convalescent patients took place 16 days and one week prior to vaccination.

The CDR3 has 15 amino acids. Germline CDR1 reads MGHRA; CDR2 reads YSYEKL. The germline V and J ends were trimmed by 6 bases and 2 bases, with 16 bases remaining between them. Study findings and constraints: Among infection- and vaccine-induced clones, marked clonal contraction occurred late after vaccination.

The ViraFEST assay expanded antigen-specific CD4+ T cells with viral peptide pools before sequencing. It was after more than nine days of culture that CD4+ T cells were isolated. PCR confirmed that the person was infected with SARS-CoV-2 between March and December 2020. This table comes from immunoSEQ multiplex PCR, and its TCRdb copy is limited to in-frame clones, with some not included. Found here are roughly 45,000 clones, approximately 70% of them singletons; the top ten hold roughly 29%. This clone occurred a few times. Its target is not known. The input for sequencing was CD4+ T cells from PBMCs cultured with a peptide pool, taken before COVID-19 vaccination. The clonotype comes from a human donor who had a prior SARS-CoV-2 infection. The gene calls are TRBV4-1 and TRBJ2-5; possible D gene TRBD2, 5 bases. The CDR3, as DNA: TGCGCCAGCAGACATCTAGCCGGGTTACAAGAGACCCAGTACTTC. This gives the protein CASRHLAGLQETQYF.